This T cell receptor (beta chain) was captured in a study of human T cells and chemical hapten exposure (dated by TCRdb to the early 2020s). For the study in its entirety: For sensitization, 2% DPC in acetone was applied to a 2 cm by 2 cm area of upper inner arm skin. Throughout the approximately 23-week study period, patients were also given weekly therapeutic DPC doses on the scalp. Patch testing was performed on the upper back with Finn chambers containing 0.01% DPC, and the patch tests were scored after 6 days according to International Contact Dermatitis Research Group standards. Alopecia areata with under or over 50% scalp involvement, alopecia totalis and alopecia universalis were represented in the patient cohort, which was mostly female. Libraries were pooled for sequencing, and per-sample TCR yields varied mainly because of small differences in library volumes within the pool. In alopecia patients, the study followed how the peripheral blood TCR repertoire changed in vivo over primary and secondary sensitization to diphenylcyclopropenone (DPC), a hapten. Blood samples were taken from patients before sensitization (week 0) and then at 2, 6 and about 24 weeks after DPC sensitization. Blood for TCR sequencing was provided by twenty-nine alopecia patients at one to four time points (pre-sensitization, 2, 6 and 24 weeks). What the research found in general, with its limitations: Patch test score correlated positively with the number of PT1 expanded TCRs, reaching significance at thresholds 8, 16 and 32 but not at 4. Significantly more large CDR3 similarity clusters were formed by expanded TCRs than by pre-sensitization or healthy control sets, consistent with antigen-driven responses. Alopecia, a presumed autoimmune disease, was present in all patients, so the immune response of the patients might differ from that of healthy individuals. DPC sensitization did not change how many TCRs were above 1 in 1000 frequency, and no evidence was found of alterations in global repertoire structure. After repeated subsampling, the strength of the expansion versus patch-test correlation and the threshold at which it became significant changed.

In light of the paper, this sample's time point label describes: pre-sensitization, week 0. The treatment or condition label, as the study defines it: therapeutic diphenylcyclopropenone sensitization with weekly scalp DPC. Blood at each patch-test visit was drawn before the patch test was applied. Eligible patients were aged 18 to 70, diagnosed with alopecia, deemed suitable for DPC therapy, and excluded if pregnant. Unfractionated whole blood was collected in Tempus Blood RNA tubes, and total RNA was extracted from that blood. V is pruned by 5 bases and J by 1 base, leaving 5 bases of the junction without a gene match. For CDR1 and CDR2, the germline V gene (reference sequence) lists DFQATT and SNEGSKA. The CDR3 spans 14 residues, from the cysteine through the phenylalanine. This entry keeps only the CDR3 DNA: 42 bases, framed from base 1. The table lists this clonotype with many counts. Its antigen remains unidentified. No qualities accompany the bases; no much larger clone lies one base away.

The library was produced with RACE. Instrument on record: NextSeq 500. During library preparation, unique molecular identifiers were attached to individual cDNA molecules so that TCRs could be counted in a quantitative, reproducible way. Both TCR alpha and TCR beta chains were sequenced from each blood RNA sample. In the source study's methods: The median number of TCRs per sample was approximately 96,000, ranging from roughly 23,224 to 700,000. V, J and CDR3 annotation of the TCR reads was carried out using the Decombinator software suite. For the PS versus PT1 abundance plots, all samples were subsampled to the same number of TCRs (28,000). Expanded TCRs were defined as absent before sensitization and observed at least eight times at the 2-week time point. The public reads were quality trimmed at Q25 with fastp and then assembled into clones with MiXCR by TCRdb, keeping productive beta chains. CDR3 protein sequences are deduplicated, and each keeps its most common genes and DNA. The V and J calls follow TCRdb's processing rather than the paper's. This sample comprises under 400,000 distinct CDR3 sequences, 4.5% to 5.5% of them detected only once. In total, the top ten clones hold 2.5% to 3% of the sample.

The material sequenced was whole blood, taken in connection with sensitization to the hapten diphenylcyclopropenone (DPC). The sequence joins TRBV20-1 to TRBJ2-3, with TRBD2 identical over 8 junction bases. The receptor was isolated from a woman aged 45-60 years with alopecia areata. Some clones in this sample may be carry-over from other donors' samples. The sequenced DNA: TGCAGTGCTCGTATAGCGGGGCGCACAGATACGCAGTATTTT. Its translation is CSARIAGRTDTQYF.